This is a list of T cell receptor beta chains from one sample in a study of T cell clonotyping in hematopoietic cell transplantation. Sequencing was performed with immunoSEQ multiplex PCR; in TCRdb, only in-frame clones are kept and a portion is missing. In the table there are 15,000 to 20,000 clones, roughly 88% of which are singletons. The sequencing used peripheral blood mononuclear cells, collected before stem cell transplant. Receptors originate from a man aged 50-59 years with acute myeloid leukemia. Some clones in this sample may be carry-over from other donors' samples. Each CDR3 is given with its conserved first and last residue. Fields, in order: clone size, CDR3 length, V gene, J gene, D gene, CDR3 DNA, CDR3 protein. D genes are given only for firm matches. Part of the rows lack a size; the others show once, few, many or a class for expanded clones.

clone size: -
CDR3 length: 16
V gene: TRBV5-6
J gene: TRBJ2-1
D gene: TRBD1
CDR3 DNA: TGTGCCAGCAGCCGTCCGGGACAGAGAGCCTACAATGAGCAGTTCTTC
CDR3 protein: CASSRPGQRAYNEQFF

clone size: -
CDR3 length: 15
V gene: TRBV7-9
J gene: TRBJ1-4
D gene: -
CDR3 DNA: TGTGCCAGCAGCTTAGCTGAGGGGGGCGAAGGAAAACTGTTTTTT
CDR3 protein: CASSLAEGGEGKLFF

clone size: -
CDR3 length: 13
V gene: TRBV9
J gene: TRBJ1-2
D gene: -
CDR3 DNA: TGTGCCAGCAGCGTAGGCGGAGGAAGTGGCTACACCTTC
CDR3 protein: CASSVGGGSGYTF

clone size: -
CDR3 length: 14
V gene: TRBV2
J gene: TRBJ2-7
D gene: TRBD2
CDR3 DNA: TGTGCCAGCAATGGGGGGGGATCAACCTACGAGCAGTACTTC
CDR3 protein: CASNGGGSTYEQYF

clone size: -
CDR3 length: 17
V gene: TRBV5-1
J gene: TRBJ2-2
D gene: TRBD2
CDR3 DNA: TGCGCCAGCAGCTTGGCGAGTAGCGGGGGGAACACCGGGGAGCTGTTTTTT
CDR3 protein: CASSLASSGGNTGELFF

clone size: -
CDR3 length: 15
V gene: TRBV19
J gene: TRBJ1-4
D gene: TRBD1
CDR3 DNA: TGTGCCAGTAGTTCGAGGACAGGGGGCGATGAAAAACTGTTTTTT
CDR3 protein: CASSSRTGGDEKLFF

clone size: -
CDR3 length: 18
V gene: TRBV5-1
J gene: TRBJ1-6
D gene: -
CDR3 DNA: TGCGCCATCCAGCAAGCGGGGACCTCAACACCCTATAATTCACCCCTCCACTTT
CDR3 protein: CAIQQAGTSTPYNSPLHF

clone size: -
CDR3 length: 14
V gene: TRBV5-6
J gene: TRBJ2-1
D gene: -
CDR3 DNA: TGTGCCAGCAGCTATCAAGGGACGAACAATGAGCAGTTCTTC
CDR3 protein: CASSYQGTNNEQFF

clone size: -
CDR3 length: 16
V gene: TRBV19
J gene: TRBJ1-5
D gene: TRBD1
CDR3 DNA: TGTGCCAGTAGTATAGGCCGGACAGGGAAAAATCAGCCCCAGCATTTT
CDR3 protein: CASSIGRTGKNQPQHF

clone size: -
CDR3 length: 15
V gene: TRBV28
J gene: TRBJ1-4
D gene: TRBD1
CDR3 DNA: TGTGCCAGCAGCCCCGGACAGGGGGAGGGCGAAAAACTGTTTTTT
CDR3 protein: CASSPGQGEGEKLFF

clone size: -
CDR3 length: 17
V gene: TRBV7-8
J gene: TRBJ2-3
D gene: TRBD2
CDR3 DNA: TGTGCCAGCAGTCTCGGCGGGACTAGCGGTGTCACAGATACGCAGTATTTT
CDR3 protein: CASSLGGTSGVTDTQYF

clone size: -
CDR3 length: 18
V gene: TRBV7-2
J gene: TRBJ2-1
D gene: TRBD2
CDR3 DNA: TGTGCCAGCAGCTTCATAGGGACTAGCGGGGGCCCCTGGGATGAGCAGTTCTTC
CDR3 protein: CASSFIGTSGGPWDEQFF

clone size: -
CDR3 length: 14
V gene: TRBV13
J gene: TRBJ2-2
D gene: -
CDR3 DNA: TGTGCCAGCAGAGGTCCAGACAGGACCGGGGAGCTGTTTTTT
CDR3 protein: CASRGPDRTGELFF

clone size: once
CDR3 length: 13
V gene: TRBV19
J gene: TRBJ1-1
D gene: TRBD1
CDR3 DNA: TGTGCCAGTAGTCTTCGGACAGGGGATGAAGCTTTCTTT
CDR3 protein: CASSLRTGDEAFF

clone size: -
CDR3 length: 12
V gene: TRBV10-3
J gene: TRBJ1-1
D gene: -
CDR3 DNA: TGTGCCACCTCCTCAATGAACACTGAAGCTTTCTTT
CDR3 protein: CATSSMNTEAFF

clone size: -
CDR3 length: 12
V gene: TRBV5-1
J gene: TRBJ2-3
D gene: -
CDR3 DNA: TGCGCCAGCAATATAGGCACAGATACGCAGTATTTT
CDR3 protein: CASNIGTDTQYF

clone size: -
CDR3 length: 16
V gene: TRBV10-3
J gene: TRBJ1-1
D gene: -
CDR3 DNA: TGTGCCATCAGTGAGTCGGTGGGGGATGGGGCGGCTGGAGCTTTCTTT
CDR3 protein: CAISESVGDGAAGAFF

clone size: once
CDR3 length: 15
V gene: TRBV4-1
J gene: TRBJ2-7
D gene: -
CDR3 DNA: TGCGCCAGCAGCCAAGACGCCGGGGAGTCCTACGAGCAGTACTTC
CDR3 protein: CASSQDAGESYEQYF

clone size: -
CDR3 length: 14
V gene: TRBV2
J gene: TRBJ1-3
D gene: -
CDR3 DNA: TGTGCCAGCAGTGTCGGCAGCTCTGGAAACACCATATATTTT
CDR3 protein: CASSVGSSGNTIYF

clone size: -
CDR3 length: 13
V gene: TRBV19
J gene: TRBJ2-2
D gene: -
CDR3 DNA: TGTGCCAGTAGTAAATTCATCACCGGGGAGCTGTTTTTT
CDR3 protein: CASSKFITGELFF

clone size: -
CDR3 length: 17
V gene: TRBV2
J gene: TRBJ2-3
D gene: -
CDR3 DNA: TGTGCCAGCAGTGAACATCGAGCAGGTCCCAGCACAGATACGCAGTATTTT
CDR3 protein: CASSEHRAGPSTDTQYF

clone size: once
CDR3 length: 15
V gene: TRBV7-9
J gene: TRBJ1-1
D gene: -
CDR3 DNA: TGTGCCAGCAGCTTATTTCCCGGGTACGACACTGAAGCTTTCTTT
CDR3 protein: CASSLFPGYDTEAFF

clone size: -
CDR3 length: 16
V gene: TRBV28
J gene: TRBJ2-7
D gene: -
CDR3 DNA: TGTGCCAGCAGTTTAGCAAGACAGGTCCTCTCCTACGAGCAGTACTTC
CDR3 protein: CASSLARQVLSYEQYF

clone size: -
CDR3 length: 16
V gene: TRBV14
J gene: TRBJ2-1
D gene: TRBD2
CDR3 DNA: TGTGCCAGCAGCCAAGGGACTAGCGGGGGCGGAAATGAGCAGTTCTTC
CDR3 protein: CASSQGTSGGGNEQFF

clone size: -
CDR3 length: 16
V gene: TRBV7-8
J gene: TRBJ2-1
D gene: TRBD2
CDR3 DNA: TGTGCCAGCAGCTTGGCTAGCGGGGGGGCCGGGAATGAGCAGTTCTTC
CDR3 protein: CASSLASGGAGNEQFF

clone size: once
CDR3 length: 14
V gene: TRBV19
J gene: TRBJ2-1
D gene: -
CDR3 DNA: TGTGCCAGTTCGGCCGGCAGCCGCTACAATGAGCAGTTCTTC
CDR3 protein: CASSAGSRYNEQFF

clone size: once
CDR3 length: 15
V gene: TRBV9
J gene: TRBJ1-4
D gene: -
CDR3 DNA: TGTGCCAGCAGCCTCCAGGGGACAACTAATGAAAAACTGTTTTTT
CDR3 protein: CASSLQGTTNEKLFF

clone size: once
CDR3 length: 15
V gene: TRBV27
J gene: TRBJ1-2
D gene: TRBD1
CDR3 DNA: TGTGCCAGCAGACCTAGGGACAGCGGGTACTATGGCTACACCTTC
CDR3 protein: CASRPRDSGYYGYTF

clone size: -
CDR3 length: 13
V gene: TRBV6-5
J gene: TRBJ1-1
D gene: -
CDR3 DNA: TGTGCCAGCAGTTTGGGACCAGGCACTGAAGCTTTCTTT
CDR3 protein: CASSLGPGTEAFF

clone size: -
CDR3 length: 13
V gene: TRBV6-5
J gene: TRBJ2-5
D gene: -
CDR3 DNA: TGTGCCAGCAGTTACGAGGGGCTGGAGACCCAGTACTTC
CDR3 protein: CASSYEGLETQYF

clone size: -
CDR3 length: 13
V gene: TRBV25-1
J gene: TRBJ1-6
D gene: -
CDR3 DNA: TGTGCCAGCAGTGCCCAGGATAATTCACCCCTCCACTTT
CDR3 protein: CASSAQDNSPLHF

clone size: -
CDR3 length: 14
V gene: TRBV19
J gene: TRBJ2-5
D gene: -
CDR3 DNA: TGTGCCAGTAGTATTGGGACGGGACTTGAGACCCAGTACTTC
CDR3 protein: CASSIGTGLETQYF

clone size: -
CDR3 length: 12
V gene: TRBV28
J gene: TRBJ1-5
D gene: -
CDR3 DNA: TGTGCCAGCAGCTCGGGCAATCAGCCCCAGCATTTT
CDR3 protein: CASSSGNQPQHF

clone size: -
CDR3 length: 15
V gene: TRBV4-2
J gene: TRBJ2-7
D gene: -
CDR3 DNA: TGTGCCAGCAGCCAAGAGAGGGGCAGTTACTACGAGCAGTACTTC
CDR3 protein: CASSQERGSYYEQYF

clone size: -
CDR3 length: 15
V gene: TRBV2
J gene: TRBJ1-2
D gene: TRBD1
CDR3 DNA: TGTGCCAGCAGTGAAACAGGACAGGGTGGCTATGGCTACACCTTC
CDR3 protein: CASSETGQGGYGYTF

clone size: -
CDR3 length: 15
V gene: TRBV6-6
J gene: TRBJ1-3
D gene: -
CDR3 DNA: TGTGCCAGCAGTGACGCGGGGGCAGCTGGAAACACCATATATTTT
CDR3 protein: CASSDAGAAGNTIYF